This is a list of T cell receptor beta chains from one sample in a study of blood T cell repertoires in COVID-19. The assay was immunoSEQ multiplex PCR, and TCRdb's table has in-frame clones only and misses some. The sample includes some 240,000 clones, roughly 82% of them seen just once. The specimen sequenced was peripheral blood. Receptor source: a middle-aged woman who had recovered from COVID-19. Each CDR3 is given with its conserved first and last residue. D genes are given only for firm matches. A clone size is listed for some rows: how often the clone was seen (once, few, many), or a class if it is expanded.

size,J,V,D,DNA,CDR3
-,TRBJ2-1,TRBV11-3,-,TGTGCCAGCAGTTTGGACTTAAGCTCCTACAATGAGCAGTTCTTC,CASSLDLSSYNEQFF
-,TRBJ2-2,TRBV7-7,TRBD2,TGTGCTAGCAGCAAACTAGTAGCGGGGGCGAGCACCGGGGAGCTGTTTTTT,CASSKLVAGASTGELFF
-,TRBJ1-1,TRBV7-2,TRBD1,TGTGCCAGCAGCTTAGCAGGACAGGGGGCGGGAGAAAACACTGAAGCTTTCTTT,CASSLAGQGAGENTEAFF
-,TRBJ2-1,TRBV18,TRBD2,TGTGCCAGCTCACGTCCTAGCGGTAGCTCCTACAATGAGCAGTTCTTC,CASSRPSGSSYNEQFF
-,TRBJ1-2,TRBV13,TRBD1,TGTGCCAGCAGCTTAGATATGGGGAGAGGGGGCCTCTATGGCTACACCTTC,CASSLDMGRGGLYGYTF
once,TRBJ2-5,TRBV28,TRBD2,TGTGCCAGCAGTTTACGACAGCGGGGGGGCTGGGAGACCCAGTACTTC,CASSLRQRGGWETQYF
-,TRBJ2-7,TRBV10-3,-,TGTGCCATCAGCAAAATGGACAGTTCCTACGAGCAGTACTTC,CAISKMDSSYEQYF
-,TRBJ1-6,TRBV5-1,-,TGCGCCAGCAGCTCAGATAATTCACCCCTCCACTTT,CASSSDNSPLHF
-,TRBJ1-1,TRBV14,TRBD1,TGTGCCAGCAGCCAAGGACAGGGGAAAGGGGCTGAAGCTTTCTTT,CASSQGQGKGAEAFF
-,TRBJ2-1,TRBV6-5,-,TGTGCCAGCAGTAGCAGGCATGAGCAGTTCTTC,CASSSRHEQFF
-,TRBJ1-2,TRBV18,-,TGTGCCAGCTCACCACCAGAACAGGGTTTGTATGGCTACACCTTC,CASSPPEQGLYGYTF
-,TRBJ1-3,TRBV19,TRBD1,TGTGCCAGTCGTACAGGGGTCACTGGGGGAAACACCATATATTTT,CASRTGVTGGNTIYF
-,TRBJ1-2,TRBV7-2,TRBD1,TGTGCCAGCAGCATACACAGGGGTCCAAGCTATGGCTACACCTTC,CASSIHRGPSYGYTF
-,TRBJ1-5,TRBV29-1,TRBD1,TGCAGCGCCACGGTGGCAGGGGGGCAGCCCCAGCATTTT,CSATVAGGQPQHF
few,TRBJ1-4,TRBV11-2,-,TGTGCCAGCACCCTTATCGGGTTCGCGGGTGAAAAACTGTTTTTT,CASTLIGFAGEKLFF
-,TRBJ2-1,TRBV28,-,TGTGCCAGCACCCCAGGGGCCCCCCAGAATGAGCAGTTCTTC,CASTPGAPQNEQFF
-,TRBJ2-7,TRBV30,TRBD1,TGTGCCGGAGGAGGGACAGGGAAATACTACGAGCAGTACTTC,CAGGGTGKYYEQYF
-,TRBJ2-7,TRBV6-6,TRBD1,TGTGCCAGCAGTTCCCCCGGGACAGGGGGTTCGTGGCAGTACTTC,CASSSPGTGGSWQYF
-,TRBJ1-4,TRBV18,-,TGTGCCAGCTACCCGGGGTCTGATGAAAAACTGTTTTTT,CASYPGSDEKLFF
-,TRBJ2-3,TRBV5-6,-,TGTGCCAGCCGAGAAACTAGTGCGACAGATACGCAGTATTTT,CASRETSATDTQYF
-,TRBJ1-6,TRBV3-1/TRBV3-2,-,TGTGCCAGCAGCCAAGGTACACAGGGATCTTCACCCCTCCACTTT,CASSQGTQGSSPLHF
-,TRBJ1-1,TRBV30,-,TGTGCCTGGTGCGGGCGGGGCAAGGGCACTGAAGCTTTCTTT,CAWCGRGKGTEAFF
-,TRBJ2-7,TRBV5-1,TRBD2,TGCGCCAGCAGCTCCGGGGCAAGGACCAGCCGGGAGGTCTACGAGCAGTACTTC,CASSSGARTSREVYEQYF
-,TRBJ1-1,TRBV19,-,TGTGCCAGTACCCTGAGCCAGGGGACTGAAGCTTTCTTT,CASTLSQGTEAFF
-,TRBJ2-1,TRBV19,-,TGTGCCAGTAGTATAGGGGGAGGTAGGTCCTACAATGAGCAGTTCTTC,CASSIGGGRSYNEQFF
once,TRBJ1-4,TRBV30,TRBD1,TGTGCCTGGAGTGCTCTTCATGCCATGAGGTACAGGGGAAATGAAAAACTGTTTTTT,CAWSALHAMRYRGNEKLFF
-,TRBJ1-3,TRBV9,-,TGTGCCAGCAGCGGGCCGTTCTCTGGAAACACCATATATTTT,CASSGPFSGNTIYF
-,TRBJ1-1,TRBV18,TRBD1,TGTGCCAGCTCACCACGTAGGACAGGGATCGACACTGAAGCTTTCTTT,CASSPRRTGIDTEAFF
-,TRBJ1-1,TRBV6-5,-,TGTGCCACCTTGTGGGGAGCCACTGAAGCTTTCTTT,CATLWGATEAFF
once,TRBJ2-2,TRBV18,TRBD1,TGTGCCAGCTCACAATGGACAGGGGGGACCGGGGAGCTGTTTTTT,CASSQWTGGTGELFF
-,TRBJ1-5,TRBV6-6,-,TGTGCCAGCAGTTACTCCAGAAGCAATCAGCCCCAGCATTTT,CASSYSRSNQPQHF
few,TRBJ2-1,TRBV6-2/TRBV6-3,-,TGTGCCAGCAGTTACGAGGAGAGCTCCTACAATGAGCAGTTCTTC,CASSYEESSYNEQFF